The 2 T cell receptor beta chains reported below all come from one sample, sequenced in a study of blood T cell repertoires in COVID-19. Measured with immunoSEQ multiplex PCR; TCRdb has only the in-frame clones, and not every one. The data show around 100,000 clones, almost 95% seen once. The source material was peripheral blood. The receptors originated from a man in his fifties with active COVID-19.

The chain combines TRBV2 with TRBJ1-1; D is undetermined. Germline lookup yields CDR1 SNHLY and CDR2 FYNNEI. This CDR3 has 15 residues. V was clipped by 0 bases and J by 4 bases, with 12 bases between them. The CDR3 coding sequence is TGTGCCAGCAGTGAAGCGGCCCGGGGAGGCACTGAAGCTTTCTTT. It encodes CASSEAARGGTEAFF.

The genes are TRBV28 and TRBJ1-6; D unresolved. Germline CDR1 MDHEN, CDR2 SYDVKM. CDR3 length: 15 amino acids. Trimming stripped 8 bases from V and 1 base from J, with 12 bases between. CDR3 loop: CASATSKSYNSPLHF. The CDR3 bases are TGTGCCAGCGCCACCTCTAAGTCCTATAATTCACCCCTCCACTTT.